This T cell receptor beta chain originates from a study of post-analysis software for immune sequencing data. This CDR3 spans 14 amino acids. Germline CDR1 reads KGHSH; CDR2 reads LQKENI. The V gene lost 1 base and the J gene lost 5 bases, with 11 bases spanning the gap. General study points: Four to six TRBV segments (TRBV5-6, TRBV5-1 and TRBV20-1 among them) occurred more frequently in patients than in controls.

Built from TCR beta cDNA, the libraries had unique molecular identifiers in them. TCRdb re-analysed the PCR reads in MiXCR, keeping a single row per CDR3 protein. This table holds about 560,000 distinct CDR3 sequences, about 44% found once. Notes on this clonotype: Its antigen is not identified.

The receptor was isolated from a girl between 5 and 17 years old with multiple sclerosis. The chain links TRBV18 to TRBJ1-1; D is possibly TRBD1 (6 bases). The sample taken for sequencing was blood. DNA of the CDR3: TGTGCCAGCTCACCACAGGGGGAGGGTACTGAAGCTTTCTTT. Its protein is CASSPQGEGTEAFF.